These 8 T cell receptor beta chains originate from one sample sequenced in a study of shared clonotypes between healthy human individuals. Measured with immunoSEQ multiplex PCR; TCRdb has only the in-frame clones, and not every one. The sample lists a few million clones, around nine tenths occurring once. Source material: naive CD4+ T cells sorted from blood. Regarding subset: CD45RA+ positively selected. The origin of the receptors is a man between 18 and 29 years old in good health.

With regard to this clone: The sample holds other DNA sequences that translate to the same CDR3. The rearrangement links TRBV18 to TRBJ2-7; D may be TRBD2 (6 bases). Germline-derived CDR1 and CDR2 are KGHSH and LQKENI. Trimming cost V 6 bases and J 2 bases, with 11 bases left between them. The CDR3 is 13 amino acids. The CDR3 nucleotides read TGTGCCAGCTCGGAGGGAGGCCCCTACGAGCAGTACTTC. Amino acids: CASSEGGPYEQYF.

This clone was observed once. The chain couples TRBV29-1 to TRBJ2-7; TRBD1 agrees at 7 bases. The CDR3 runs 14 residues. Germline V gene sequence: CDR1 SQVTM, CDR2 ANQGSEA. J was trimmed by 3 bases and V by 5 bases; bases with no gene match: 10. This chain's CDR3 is CSVRVDRVIYEQYF. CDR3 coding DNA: TGCAGCGTTCGCGTTGACAGGGTTATCTACGAGCAGTACTTC.

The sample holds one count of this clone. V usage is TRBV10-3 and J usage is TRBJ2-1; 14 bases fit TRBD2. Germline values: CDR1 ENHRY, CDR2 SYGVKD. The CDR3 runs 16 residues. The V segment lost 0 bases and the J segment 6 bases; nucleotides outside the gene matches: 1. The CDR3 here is CAISESTSGGVNEQFF. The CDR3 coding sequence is TGTGCCATCAGTGAGTCGACTAGCGGGGGGGTCAATGAGCAGTTCTTC.

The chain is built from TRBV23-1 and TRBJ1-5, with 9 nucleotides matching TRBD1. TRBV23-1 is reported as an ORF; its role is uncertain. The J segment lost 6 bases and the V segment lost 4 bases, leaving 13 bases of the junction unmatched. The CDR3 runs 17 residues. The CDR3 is CASSPPTGGGLFQPQHF. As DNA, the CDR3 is TGCGCCAGCAGTCCCCCGACAGGGGGAGGACTCTTTCAGCCCCAGCATTTT.

Here the CDR3 DNA reads TGTGCCAGCAGCTTAGTTCGACAGGGGGCGGCTGGGTTAAATACTGAAGCTTTCTTT. Amino acid sequence: CASSLVRQGAAGLNTEAFF. The V call is TRBV11-2, the J call TRBJ1-1; 10 nucleotides align to TRBD1. The V segment lost 1 base and the J segment 5 bases; nucleotides outside the gene matches: 16. This CDR3 is built from 19 residues. Germline V gene lookup returns CDR1 SGHAT and CDR2 FQNNGV. Looking up the rest from reference TRBV11-2 and TRBJ1-1 gives the full variable domain: EAGVAQSPRYKIIEKRQSVAFWCNPISGHATLYWYQQILGQGPKLLIQFQNNGVVDDSQLPKDRFSAERLKGVDSTLKIQPAKLEDSAVYLCASSLVRQGAAGLNTEAFFGQGTRLTVV.

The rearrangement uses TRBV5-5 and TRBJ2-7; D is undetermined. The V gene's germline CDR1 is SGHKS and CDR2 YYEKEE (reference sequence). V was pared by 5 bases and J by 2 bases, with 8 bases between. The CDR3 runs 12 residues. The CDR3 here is CASSPTAYEQYF. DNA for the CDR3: TGTGCCAGCAGTCCTACAGCCTACGAGCAGTACTTC.

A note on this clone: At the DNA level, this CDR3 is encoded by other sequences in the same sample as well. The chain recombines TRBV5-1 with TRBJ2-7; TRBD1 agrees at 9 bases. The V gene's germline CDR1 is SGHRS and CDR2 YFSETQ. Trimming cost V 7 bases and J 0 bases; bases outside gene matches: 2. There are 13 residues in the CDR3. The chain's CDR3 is CASGTGSSYEQYF. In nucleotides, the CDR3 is TGCGCCAGCGGGACAGGGAGCTCCTACGAGCAGTACTTC.

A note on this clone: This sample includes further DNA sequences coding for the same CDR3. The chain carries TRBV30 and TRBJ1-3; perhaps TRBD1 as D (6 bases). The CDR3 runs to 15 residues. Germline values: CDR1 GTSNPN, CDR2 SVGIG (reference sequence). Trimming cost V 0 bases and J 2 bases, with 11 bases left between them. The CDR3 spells CAWSVRRGAGNTIYF. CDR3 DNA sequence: TGTGCCTGGAGTGTACGCAGGGGCGCTGGAAACACCATATATTTT.